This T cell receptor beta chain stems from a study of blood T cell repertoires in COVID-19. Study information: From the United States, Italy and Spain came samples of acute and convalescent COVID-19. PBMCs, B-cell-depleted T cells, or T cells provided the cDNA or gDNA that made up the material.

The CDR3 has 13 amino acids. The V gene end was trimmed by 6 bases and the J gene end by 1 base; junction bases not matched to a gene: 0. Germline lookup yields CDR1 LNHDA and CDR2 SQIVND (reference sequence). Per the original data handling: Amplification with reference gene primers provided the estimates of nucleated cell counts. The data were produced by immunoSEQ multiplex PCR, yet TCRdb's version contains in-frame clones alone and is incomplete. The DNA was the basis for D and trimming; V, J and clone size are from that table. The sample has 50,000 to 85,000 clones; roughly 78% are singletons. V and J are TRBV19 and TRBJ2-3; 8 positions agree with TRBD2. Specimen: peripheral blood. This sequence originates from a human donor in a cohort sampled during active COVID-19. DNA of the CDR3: TGTGCCAGTAGACTAGCGGGCACAGATACGCAGTATTTT. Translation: CASRLAGTDTQYF.